This TCR beta chain is drawn from a study of T cells in Graves' hyperthyroidism and ophthalmopathy. This clonotype occurred a few times. Its target is unknown. Template material for amplifying TCR beta CDR3 regions consisted of RNA transcripts. Carried out on the TCR CDR3, a first-round RT-PCR used the HTBI primer set. TCRdb reprocessed the multiplex PCR reads via MiXCR and lists one record per CDR3 protein. Here the sample spans under 600,000 distinct CDR3 sequences, approximately 16% being singletons. Exclusion criteria comprised uncontrolled infection, other autoimmune disease, pregnancy or lactation. Germline V gene data show CDR1 as DFQATT and CDR2 as SNEGSKA (reference sequence). The V end lost 0 bases, the J end lost 7 bases, and 10 bases lay between the germline ends. CDR3 length: 14 amino acids. Points from the study as a whole: Most thyroid clonotypes expanded above 0.001 were also detected in blood.

The sequence was obtained from a woman aged 40 to 50 with Graves' ophthalmopathy. Source material: blood. V is TRBV20-1 and J is TRBJ1-6; D not resolved. The CDR3 region has the DNA TGCAGTGCTAGAGATCGTAGGGAAAATTCACCCCTCCACTTT. Translated: CSARDRRENSPLHF.